This T cell receptor (beta chain) was sequenced for a study of patients and donors after allogeneic stem cell transplantation. The germline V gene encodes CDR1 SQVTM and CDR2 ANQGSEA. V dropped 7 bases and J dropped 1 base, with 15 bases sitting between them. The length of the CDR3 is 14 residues. TCRdb reanalysed the RT-PCR reads using MiXCR and keeps one entry per CDR3 protein. The repertoire has 400,000 to 500,000 distinct CDR3 sequences, 16% of them found once; the top ten carry less than 8%. This clonotype was found many times. The sequence was collected from a human donor who was either an allogeneic HSCT recipient or a stem cell or donor lymphocyte infusion donor (not recorded which). It is not recorded whose cells these are; they may come from a transplant donor. The sequenced sample was blood, either unsorted or a sorted T cell fraction (not recorded which). V usage is TRBV29-1 and J usage is TRBJ2-3; D is uncertain. CDR3 residues: CSAAREWGTDTQYF. The CDR3 DNA follows: TGCAGCGCCGCAAGAGAGTGGGGCACAGATACGCAGTATTTT.